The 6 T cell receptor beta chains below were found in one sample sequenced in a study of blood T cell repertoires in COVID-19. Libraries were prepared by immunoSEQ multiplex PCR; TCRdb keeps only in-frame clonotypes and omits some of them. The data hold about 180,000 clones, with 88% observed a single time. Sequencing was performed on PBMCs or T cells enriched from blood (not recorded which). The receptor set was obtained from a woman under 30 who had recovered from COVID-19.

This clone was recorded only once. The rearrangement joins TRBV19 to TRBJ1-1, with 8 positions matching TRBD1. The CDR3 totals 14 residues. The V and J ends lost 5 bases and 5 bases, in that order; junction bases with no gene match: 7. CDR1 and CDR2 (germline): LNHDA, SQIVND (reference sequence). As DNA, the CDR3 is TGTGCCAGTAGTCAGGGGGCGATAACTACTGAAGCTTTCTTT. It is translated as CASSQGAITTEAFF.

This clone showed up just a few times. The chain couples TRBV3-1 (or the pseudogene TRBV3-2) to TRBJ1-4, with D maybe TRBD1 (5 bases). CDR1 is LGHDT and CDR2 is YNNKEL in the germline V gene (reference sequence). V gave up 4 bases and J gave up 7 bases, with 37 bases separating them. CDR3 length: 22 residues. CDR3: CASSLRSLLEFGGGGRGEKLFF. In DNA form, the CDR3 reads TGTGCCAGCAGCCTCCGCTCCCTACTGGAATTTGGGGGGGGAGGGCGTGGTGAAAAACTGTTTTTT.

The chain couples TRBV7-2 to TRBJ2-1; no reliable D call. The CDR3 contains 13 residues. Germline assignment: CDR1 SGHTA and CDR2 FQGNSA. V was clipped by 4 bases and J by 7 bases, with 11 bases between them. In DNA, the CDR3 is TGTGCCAGCAGCTCTCTCCTAGAAAATGAGCAGTTCTTC. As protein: CASSSLLENEQFF.

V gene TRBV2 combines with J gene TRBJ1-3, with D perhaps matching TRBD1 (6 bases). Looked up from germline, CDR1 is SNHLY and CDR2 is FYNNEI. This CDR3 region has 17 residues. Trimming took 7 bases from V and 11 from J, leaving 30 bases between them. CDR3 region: CASMLGRPTGSSASIYF. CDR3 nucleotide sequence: TGTGCCAGCATGTTGGGGCGCCCTACAGGGTCCTCGGCATCCATATATTTT.

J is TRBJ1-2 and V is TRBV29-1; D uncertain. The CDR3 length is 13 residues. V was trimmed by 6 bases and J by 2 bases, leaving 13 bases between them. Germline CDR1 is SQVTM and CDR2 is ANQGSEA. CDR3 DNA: TGCAGCGTCTCATCGACACTGAACTATGGCTACACCTTC. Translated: CSVSSTLNYGYTF.

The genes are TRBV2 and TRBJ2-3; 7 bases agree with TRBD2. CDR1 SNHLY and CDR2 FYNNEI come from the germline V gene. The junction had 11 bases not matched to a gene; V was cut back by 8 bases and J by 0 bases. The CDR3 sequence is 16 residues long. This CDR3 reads CASGPLADASTDTQYF. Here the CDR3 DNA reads TGTGCCAGCGGACCCCTAGCGGACGCTAGCACAGATACGCAGTATTTT. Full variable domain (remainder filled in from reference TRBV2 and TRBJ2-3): EPEVTQTPSHQVTQMGQEVILRCVPISNHLYFYWYRQILGQKVEFLVSFYNNEISEKSEIFDDQFSVERPDGSNFTLKIRSTKLEDSAMYFCASGPLADASTDTQYFGPGTRLTVL.